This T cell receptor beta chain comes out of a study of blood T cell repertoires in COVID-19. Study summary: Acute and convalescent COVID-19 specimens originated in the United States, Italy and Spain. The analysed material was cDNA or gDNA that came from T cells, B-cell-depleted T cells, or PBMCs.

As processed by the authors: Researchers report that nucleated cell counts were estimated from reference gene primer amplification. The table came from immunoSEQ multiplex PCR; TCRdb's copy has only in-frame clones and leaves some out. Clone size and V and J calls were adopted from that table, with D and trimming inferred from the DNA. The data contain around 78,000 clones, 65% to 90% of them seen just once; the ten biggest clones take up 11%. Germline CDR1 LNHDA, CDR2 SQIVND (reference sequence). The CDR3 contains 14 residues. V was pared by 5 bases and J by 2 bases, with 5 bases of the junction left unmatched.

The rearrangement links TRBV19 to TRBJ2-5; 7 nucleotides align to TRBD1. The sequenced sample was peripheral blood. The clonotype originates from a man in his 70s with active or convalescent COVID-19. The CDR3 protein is CASSRDRYQETQYF. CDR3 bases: TGTGCCAGTAGTCGGGACAGATATCAAGAGACCCAGTACTTC.